This TCR beta chain stems from a study of Graves' ophthalmopathy and Graves' hyperthyroidism. This clonotype was detected ten times or more. V lost 2 bases, J lost 3 bases, and 4 bases lay in between. Germline CDR1 MDHEN, CDR2 SYDVKM. This CDR3 has 13 amino acids. PBMCs originated in approximately 9.2 ml of fresh peripheral blood. Using RNA transcripts, the TCR beta CDR3 regions were amplified. An initial RT-PCR round employing HTBI primers preceded a second-round multiplex PCR. From the multiplex PCR reads, TCRdb called clonotypes with MiXCR, one entry per CDR3 protein. The table shows around 170,000 distinct CDR3 sequences, with 30% to 45% occurring only once.

Sequencing was performed on peripheral blood. This receptor was taken from a woman in her forties with Graves' ophthalmopathy. The V gene is TRBV28, the J gene TRBJ2-2; D call uncertain. The CDR3 nucleotides read TGTGCCAGCAGTTTACAGGACACCGGGGAGCTGTTTTTT. Its protein product is CASSLQDTGELFF. The variable domain in full, with the rest retrieved from reference TRBV28 and TRBJ2-2, is DVKVTQSSRYLVKRTGEKVFLECVQDMDHENMFWYRQDPGLGLRLIYFSYDVKMKEKGDIPEGYSVSREKKERFSLILESASTNQTSMYLCASSLQDTGELFFGEGSRLTVL.